This TCR beta chain was observed in a study of blood T cell repertoires in COVID-19. Across the study: Samples taken during acute and convalescent COVID-19 were collected in the United States, Italy and Spain. Sources were T cells, B-cell-depleted T cells, or PBMCs; the material itself was cDNA or gDNA.

V lost 5 bases and J lost 8; bases outside the gene matches: 10. This CDR3 region has 15 residues. Germline loops: CDR1 LGHNA, CDR2 YNFKEQ. Authors' analysis steps: Amplified reference gene primers provided the basis for estimating nucleated cell counts. The data were produced by immunoSEQ multiplex PCR, yet TCRdb's version contains in-frame clones alone and is incomplete. From that table come the V and J calls and clone size; the DNA was used to work out D and trimming. The sample contains approximately 100,000 clones, 91% of which appear only once. The chain is built from TRBV4-2 and TRBJ1-4; 8 bases map to TRBD1. The sequence came from a middle-aged man with acute or convalescent COVID-19. Material: peripheral blood. The CDR3 here is CASSTPGTGNEKLFF. The CDR3 nucleotides are TGTGCCAGCAGCACACCCGGGACAGGCAACGAAAAACTGTTTTTT.